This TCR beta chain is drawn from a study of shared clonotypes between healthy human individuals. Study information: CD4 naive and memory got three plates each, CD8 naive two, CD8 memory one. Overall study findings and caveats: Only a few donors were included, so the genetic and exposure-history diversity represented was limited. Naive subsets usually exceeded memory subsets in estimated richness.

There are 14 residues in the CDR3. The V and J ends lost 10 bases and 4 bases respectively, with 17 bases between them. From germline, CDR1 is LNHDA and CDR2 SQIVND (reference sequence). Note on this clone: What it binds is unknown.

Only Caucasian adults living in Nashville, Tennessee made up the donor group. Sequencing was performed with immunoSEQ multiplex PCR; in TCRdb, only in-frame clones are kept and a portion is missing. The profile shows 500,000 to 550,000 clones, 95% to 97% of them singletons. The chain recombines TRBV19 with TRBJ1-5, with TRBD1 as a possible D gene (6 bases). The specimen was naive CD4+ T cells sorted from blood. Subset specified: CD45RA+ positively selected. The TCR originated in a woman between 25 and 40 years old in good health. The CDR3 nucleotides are TGTGCCACGACGGGAGAGGACAGAAATCAGCCCCAGCATTTT. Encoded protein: CATTGEDRNQPQHF.